The 11 T cell receptor beta chains in this list originate from one sample, sequenced in a study of T cell changes during pregnancy in multiple sclerosis. The method was immunoSEQ multiplex PCR; TCRdb's version includes in-frame clones alone and lacks a portion of them. The sample lists 100,000 or so clones, more than 90% occurring once. The sequenced sample was peripheral blood, obtained in the second trimester of pregnancy. The receptors originated from a female donor with multiple sclerosis, enrolled in a pregnancy study.

This chain links TRBV7-9 with TRBJ2-3; 9 bases map to TRBD2. Looked up from germline, CDR1 is SEHNR and CDR2 is FQNEAQ (reference sequence). The CDR3 totals 14 residues. The J segment lost 6 bases and the V segment lost 7 bases, leaving 8 bases of the junction unmatched. CDR3 nucleotides: TGTGCCAGCACGGGGGCGGGAGGGAAGGATACGCAGTATTTT. Translating it yields CASTGAGGKDTQYF.

The chain couples TRBV7-2 to TRBJ1-4; no clear D. This CDR3 is built from 15 residues. The V gene lost 4 bases and the J gene lost 4 bases, with 13 bases spanning the gap. Looked up from germline, CDR1 is SGHTA and CDR2 is FQGNSA. The CDR3 is CASSSRGRFNEKLFF. The CDR3 nucleotides are TGTGCCAGCAGCTCCCGCGGCAGATTTAATGAAAAACTGTTTTTT.

This sequence joins TRBV28 and TRBJ2-7; 9 bases fit TRBD1. The germline V gene encodes CDR1 MDHEN and CDR2 SYDVKM. The CDR3 is made up of 16 amino acids. J gave up 3 bases and V 5 bases, and 11 bases lay outside the gene matches. CDR3 loop: CASSPRPGQGIYEQYF. CDR3 nucleotides: TGTGCCAGCAGTCCCCGCCCGGGACAGGGCATCTACGAGCAGTACTTC. Combining the CDR3 with reference TRBV28 and TRBJ2-7 gives the whole variable domain DVKVTQSSRYLVKRTGEKVFLECVQDMDHENMFWYRQDPGLGLRLIYFSYDVKMKEKGDIPEGYSVSREKKERFSLILESASTNQTSMYLCASSPRPGQGIYEQYFGPGTRLTVT.

The chain has TRBV4-2 and TRBJ2-2, with a weak D call TRBD2 (5 bases). CDR1 is LGHNA, CDR2 YNFKEQ, per germline. This CDR3 spans 16 amino acids. With 0 bases removed from V and 1 base from J, the gap between germline ends came to 9 bases. The CDR3 region is CASSQDLAVNTGELFF. The CDR3 bases are TGTGCCAGCAGCCAAGATCTAGCCGTGAACACCGGGGAGCTGTTTTTT.

This sequence joins TRBV28 and TRBJ1-5, with 8 bases aligning to TRBD1. CDR1 MDHEN and CDR2 SYDVKM come from the germline V gene. Germline trimming cut 6 bases from V and 3 bases from J; bases unmatched to any gene: 4. The CDR3 is 14 amino acids. The CDR3 DNA reads TGTGCCAGCAGGCTGGACAGGGTCAATCAGCCCCAGCATTTT. Protein: CASRLDRVNQPQHF. Supplemented by reference TRBV28 and TRBJ1-5, the full variable domain reads DVKVTQSSRYLVKRTGEKVFLECVQDMDHENMFWYRQDPGLGLRLIYFSYDVKMKEKGDIPEGYSVSREKKERFSLILESASTNQTSMYLCASRLDRVNQPQHFGDGTRLSIL.

The J gene is TRBJ2-3, the V gene TRBV4-1; D gene ambiguous. The CDR3 has 13 amino acids. Trimming left V 3 bases short and J 4 bases short, with 8 bases between. Per the germline V gene, CDR1 is MGHRA and CDR2 is YSYEKL. The CDR3 region has the DNA TGCGCCAGCAGCCACCTAAGAGCAGATACGCAGTATTTT. This translates into CASSHLRADTQYF.

The chain links TRBV2 to TRBJ2-3; 8 bases are shared with TRBD1. The junction had 9 bases not matched to a gene; V was cut back by 6 bases and J by 1 base. Germline CDR1 reads SNHLY; CDR2 reads FYNNEI. CDR3 length: 16 amino acids. The CDR3 is CASRAGTGGGTDTQYF. As DNA, the CDR3 is TGTGCCAGCAGAGCTGGGACAGGAGGTGGCACAGATACGCAGTATTTT.

This rearrangement joins TRBV27 to TRBJ2-7; 7 bases line up with TRBD1. The V and J ends lost 5 bases and 2 bases, in that order; junction bases with no gene match: 6. The CDR3 is 14 residues long. CDR1 is MNHEY and CDR2 is SMNVEV in the germline V gene (reference sequence). In nucleotides, the CDR3 is TGTGCCAGCAGTCCAGCAGGGGGACCCTACGAGCAGTACTTC. Protein: CASSPAGGPYEQYF.

Here the CDR3 DNA reads TGTGCCAGCAGCGTCGGGACAGAGTACTACAATGAGCAGTTCTTC. It translates to CASSVGTEYYNEQFF. The rearrangement uses TRBV9 and TRBJ2-1; 7 bases align to TRBD1. This CDR3 has 15 amino acids. V lost 2 bases and J lost 3; bases outside the gene matches: 5. The germline CDR1 and CDR2 sequences are SGDLS and YYNGEE.

The chain couples TRBV5-4 to TRBJ2-2, with TRBD2 as a possible D gene (5 bases). The germline V gene encodes CDR1 SGHNT and CDR2 YYREEE (reference sequence). The CDR3 consists of 17 residues. V was cut by 4 bases and J by 0 bases, with 16 bases left in between. CDR3 loop: CASSPWRRNPNTGELFF. DNA of the CDR3: TGTGCCAGCAGCCCCTGGAGGAGGAACCCGAACACCGGGGAGCTGTTTTTT.

V is TRBV11-1 and J is TRBJ2-7; possible D gene TRBD2, 5 bases. The CDR3 extends over 14 amino acids. Germline CDR1 and CDR2: SGHAT and FQDESV (reference sequence). V gave up 5 bases and J gave up 3 bases, with 14 bases separating them. In DNA, the CDR3 is TGTGCCAGCAGCCATCGGGCCCGGGACTACGAGCAGTACTTC. Translated, it gives CASSHRARDYEQYF.